These 27 T cell receptor beta chains were sequenced from one sample in a study of T cell clones after liver transplantation. TCRdb keeps only in-frame clones here, not all; method: immunoSEQ multiplex PCR. The sample consists of roughly 80,000 clones, about 82% of them appearing once. Sample: CD4+ T cells from blood, taken approximately 3.5 years after liver transplant. These receptors came from a human patient who received a liver transplant. Some T cells could come from the graft donor.

This chain connects TRBV5-1 to TRBJ1-2; TRBD1 aligns across 8 bases. Trimming took 5 bases from V and 5 from J; bases not matched to a gene: 11. Germline values: CDR1 SGHRS, CDR2 YFSETQ. This CDR3 has 15 residues. This chain's CDR3 is CASRSSPGQAYGYTF. The DNA for the CDR3 is TGCGCCAGCAGATCGTCACCGGGACAGGCGTATGGCTACACCTTC.

The V call is TRBV5-1, the J call TRBJ2-7; 8 bases map to TRBD2. This CDR3 is 14 amino acids long. The J segment lost 4 bases and the V segment lost 0 bases, leaving 3 bases of the junction unmatched. The germline V gene encodes CDR1 SGHRS and CDR2 YFSETQ. The CDR3 sequence: CASSLGAGVYEQYF. The CDR3 DNA is TGCGCCAGCAGCTTGGGAGCGGGAGTATACGAGCAGTACTTC. Based on the CDR3 plus reference TRBV5-1 and TRBJ2-7, the full variable domain is KAGVTQTPRYLIKTRGQQVTLSCSPISGHRSVSWYQQTPGQGLQFLFEYFSETQRNKGNFPGRFSGRQFSNSRSEMNVSTLELGDSALYLCASSLGAGVYEQYFGPGTRLTVT.

The V and J genes are TRBV7-2 and TRBJ2-7; TRBD2 agrees at 13 bases. Per germline, CDR1 SGHTA and CDR2 FQGNSA. This CDR3 has 15 residues. Trimming took 4 bases from V and 3 from J; bases not matched to a gene: 3. CDR3 region: CASSYGLAGDYEQYF. The CDR3 nucleotides read TGTGCCAGCAGCTACGGACTAGCGGGGGACTACGAGCAGTACTTC.

The genes are TRBV7-8 and TRBJ1-1; no clear D gene. V was cut by 1 base and J by 4 bases, with 7 bases left in between. Germline CDR1 and CDR2: SGHVS and FQNEAQ. CDR3 size: 13 residues. The CDR3 sequence: CASSLVGPTEAFF. CDR3 DNA sequence: TGTGCCAGCAGCTTAGTAGGGCCCACTGAAGCTTTCTTT.

CDR3 sequence: CASEGRGLPDTDTQYF. CDR3 DNA: TGTGCCAGTGAGGGCAGGGGTTTGCCCGACACAGATACGCAGTATTTT. The chain uses TRBV19 and TRBJ2-3; weak D call: TRBD1 (6 bases). V lost 8 bases to trimming and J lost 2 bases, with 20 bases between them. This CDR3 has 16 residues. Germline V gene sequence: CDR1 LNHDA, CDR2 SQIVND (reference sequence).

The CDR3 sequence is CASSHPRGARAGNTQYF. CDR3 coding DNA: TGTGCCAGCAGTCACCCCCGCGGAGCCAGGGCCGGGAATACGCAGTATTTT. The J gene is TRBJ2-3, the V gene TRBV5-4; D may correspond to TRBD1 or TRBD2 (5 bases each). CDR3 length: 17 amino acids. The V end was cut by 5 bases, the J end by 7 bases, with 26 bases between. The germline V gene has CDR1 SGHNT and CDR2 YYREEE (reference sequence).

The J gene is TRBJ2-1, the V gene TRBV28, with D possibly being TRBD2 (6 bases). Trimming shortened V by 2 bases and J by 0 bases, and 17 bases separated the two germline ends. The CDR3 spans 18 residues. CDR1 is MDHEN and CDR2 is SYDVKM in the germline V gene. The CDR3 nucleotides are TGTGCCAGCAGTTTAGCCCCACCGGGAGCGGCCTCCTACAATGAGCAGTTCTTC. This codes for CASSLAPPGAASYNEQFF.

V usage is TRBV7-2 and J usage is TRBJ1-2, with 7 bases matching TRBD1. Germline-derived CDR1 and CDR2 are SGHTA and FQGNSA. The CDR3 runs to 16 residues. The V gene end was trimmed by 5 bases and the J gene end by 4 bases; junction bases not matched to a gene: 13. CDR3 sequence (DNA): TGTGCCAGCAGCCCTCAATCGACAGGGCTGGGCTATGGCTACACCTTC. Encoded protein: CASSPQSTGLGYGYTF. The whole variable domain, remainder taken from reference TRBV7-2 and TRBJ1-2, is GAGVSQSPSNKVTEKGKDVELRCDPISGHTALYWYRQSLGQGLEFLIYFQGNSAPDKSGLPSDRFSAERTGGSVSTLTIQRTQQEDSAVYLCASSPQSTGLGYGYTFGSGTRLTVV.

This clone was observed a handful of times. The rearrangement links TRBV7-9 to TRBJ1-2, with D tentatively TRBD1 (5 bases). The CDR3 consists of 13 residues. CDR1 is SEHNR and CDR2 is FQNEAQ in the germline V gene (reference sequence). Trimming took 0 bases from V and 4 from J, leaving 6 bases between them. The CDR3 loop reads CASSLARAYGYTF. CDR3 sequence (DNA): TGTGCCAGCAGCTTAGCCAGGGCCTATGGCTACACCTTC.

The V and J genes are TRBV19 and TRBJ1-3, with TRBD1 identical over 8 bases. Germline loops: CDR1 LNHDA, CDR2 SQIVND (reference sequence). This CDR3 is 15 amino acids long. With 3 bases clipped from V and 4 bases from J, the junction kept 5 bases outside the gene matches. CDR3 DNA sequence: TGTGCCAGTAGTATTGGCAGGGGGCAAGGAAACACCATATATTTT. Encoded protein: CASSIGRGQGNTIYF.

This clone was seen a few times. The genes are TRBV7-9 and TRBJ1-4; a weak D match, TRBD1 (6 bases). V lost 1 base, J lost 8 bases, and 14 bases lay in between. Germline lookup yields CDR1 SEHNR and CDR2 FQNEAQ (reference sequence). CDR3 length: 15 residues. The CDR3 nucleotides read TGTGCCAGCAGCTTAGTGGGGACATCGGGGGAAAAACTGTTTTTT. It encodes CASSLVGTSGEKLFF.

The V and J genes are TRBV28 and TRBJ2-3; possibly TRBD1 for D (6 bases). The CDR3 runs to 15 residues. V lost 6 bases, J lost 2 bases, and 15 bases lay in between. CDR1 MDHEN and CDR2 SYDVKM come from the germline V gene. CDR3 sequence (DNA): TGTGCCAGCAGCGAAGGGGGACGGATCACAGATACGCAGTATTTT. It translates to CASSEGGRITDTQYF.

In regard to this clone: At one end the junction does not follow the germline gene, possibly because of a read error. The chain joins TRBV6-6 to TRBJ2-5; D remains unclear. CDR3 size: 11 residues. Germline V gives CDR1 MNHNY, CDR2 SVGAGI (reference sequence). CDR3 residues: CASSYQETQYF. CDR3 nucleotide sequence: TGTGCCAGCAGTTACCAGGAGACCCAGTACTTC.

This clone was detected a few times. The CDR3 protein is CASSPRGRVEQFF. CDR3 coding DNA: TGTGCCAGCAGCCCCAGGGGGCGGGTTGAGCAGTTCTTC. This chain links TRBV11-1 with TRBJ2-1; TRBD1 aligns across 8 bases. The CDR3 has 13 amino acids. V shed 5 bases and J 9 bases; nucleotides not matched to a gene: 6. CDR1 and CDR2 from the germline V gene are SGHAT and FQDESV (reference sequence).

The chain combines TRBV7-3 with TRBJ1-2; 10 bases line up with TRBD1. The CDR3 consists of 13 residues. The germline V gene has CDR1 SGHTA and CDR2 FQGTGA. The V and J ends lost 4 bases and 6 bases, in that order; junction bases with no gene match: 2. The CDR3 region is CASSSGTGDGYTF. The CDR3, as DNA: TGTGCCAGCAGCTCCGGGACAGGGGATGGCTACACCTTC.

This rearrangement joins TRBV28 to TRBJ1-3; a possible D gene is TRBD1 (6 bases). Germline CDR1 and CDR2: MDHEN and SYDVKM. V was pared by 7 bases and J by 2 bases, with 21 bases between. The CDR3 sequence is 17 residues long. DNA for the CDR3: TGTGCCAGCAAGTTGGGAGGTGGCAGGGGTGCTGGAAACACCATATATTTT. Translated, it gives CASKLGGGRGAGNTIYF.

The V gene is TRBV21-1, the J gene TRBJ2-7; the table's TRBD2 call for D was not verified on the DNA. TRBV21-1 is marked as a pseudogene. CDR3 size: 17 residues. The CDR3 spells CASSLRTSGSGSYEQYF. CDR3 DNA sequence: TGTGCCAGCAGCCTTAGGACTAGCGGGAGTGGGTCCTACGAGCAGTACTTC.

The chain joins TRBV29-1 to TRBJ2-7, with D possibly matching TRBD1 (6 bases). Germline V CDR1 and CDR2: SQVTM, ANQGSEA. CDR3 length: 12 residues. The V and J ends lost 7 bases and 6 bases respectively, with 16 bases between them. The CDR3 sequence: CSALTGPREQYF. The DNA of the CDR3 is TGCAGCGCACTGACAGGTCCCCGCGAGCAGTACTTC.

J is TRBJ1-4 and V is TRBV5-4, with 9 bases identical to TRBD1. Looked up from germline, CDR1 is SGHNT and CDR2 is YYREEE (reference sequence). CDR3 length: 17 amino acids. With V trimmed by 3 bases and J by 1 base, 7 bases remained unmatched. As DNA, the CDR3 is TGTGCCAGCAGCTCCGGACAGGGGACAAGAACTAATGAAAAACTGTTTTTT. Translation: CASSSGQGTRTNEKLFF.

In this sample, this clone turned up once. The V call is TRBV14, the J call TRBJ2-1; D might be TRBD1 (6 bases). Per the germline V gene, CDR1 is SGHDN and CDR2 is FVKESK. V shed 5 bases and J shed 1 base, with 15 bases lying between them. The CDR3 spans 16 residues. In nucleotides, the CDR3 is TGTGCCAGCAGCTCACCCGGGACAACGTCCTACAATGAGCAGTTCTTC. Translated, it gives CASSSPGTTSYNEQFF. Looking up the rest from reference TRBV14 and TRBJ2-1 gives the full variable domain: EAGVTQFPSHSVIEKGQTVTLRCDPISGHDNLYWYRRVMGKEIKFLLHFVKESKQDESGMPNNRFLAERTGGTYSTLKVQPAELEDSGVYFCASSSPGTTSYNEQFFGPGTRLTVL.

The V and J genes are TRBV5-1 and TRBJ1-5; TRBD1 matches 8 bases. This CDR3 contains 16 residues. The germline gives CDR1 SGHRS, CDR2 YFSETQ. V shed 4 bases, J shed 1 base, and the junction held 7 bases outside the gene matches. The CDR3 bases are TGCGCCAGCAGCCCGGCCGGACAGGGAAGCAATCAGCCCCAGCATTTT. Its translation is CASSPAGQGSNQPQHF.

The rearrangement joins TRBV11-2 to TRBJ2-6; perhaps TRBD2 as D (6 bases). V lost 5 bases to trimming and J lost 0 bases, with 17 bases between them. The CDR3 has 18 residues. The germline V gene has CDR1 SGHAT and CDR2 FQNNGV. The DNA for the CDR3 is TGTGCCAGCAGCCCCCGCTTGACCGGGGGCTCTGGGGCCAACGTCCTGACTTTC. As protein: CASSPRLTGGSGANVLTF.

CDR3 residues: CASSERGPPQYF. The DNA of the CDR3 is TGTGCCAGCAGTGAAAGGGGGCCCCCTCAGTACTTC. The rearrangement uses TRBV2 and TRBJ2-7; 7 bases are shared with TRBD1. Trimming removed 2 bases from V and 10 bases from J; junction bases left unmatched: 5. The CDR3 is 12 amino acids. CDR1 and CDR2 from the germline V gene are SNHLY and FYNNEI.

This clone has only a few counts. CDR3 in DNA: TGTGCCAGCAGTTTACGGCAGCGCCAGAACTATGGCTACACCTTC. The encoded protein is CASSLRQRQNYGYTF. This chain uses TRBV28 with TRBJ1-2; D is undetermined. The germline gives CDR1 MDHEN, CDR2 SYDVKM. The CDR3 length is 15 residues. V lost 2 bases, J lost 2 bases, and 12 bases lay in between.

The V gene is TRBV9, the J gene TRBJ1-5, with 7 bases aligning to TRBD1. With V trimmed by 3 bases and J by 4 bases, 16 bases remained unmatched. The CDR3 spans 18 residues. CDR1 and CDR2 from the germline V gene are SGDLS and YYNGEE. The CDR3 protein is CASSAGDPTQGENQPQHF. In nucleotides, the CDR3 is TGTGCCAGCAGCGCGGGAGACCCCACGCAGGGGGAAAATCAGCCCCAGCATTTT.

This clone turned up a few times. V usage is TRBV29-1 and J usage is TRBJ2-2, with 10 bases that match TRBD1. J lost 3 bases, V lost 6 bases, and 10 bases had no gene match. The germline CDR1 and CDR2 sequences are SQVTM and ANQGSEA. The CDR3 spans 16 residues. CDR3 bases: TGCAGCGTAAGACCCGACAGGGGGCGAGACACCGGGGAGCTGTTTTTT. Its translation: CSVRPDRGRDTGELFF.

This rearrangement joins TRBV18 to TRBJ1-1; no clear D. This CDR3 is built from 13 residues. Germline lookup yields CDR1 KGHSH and CDR2 LQKENI. V was shortened by 6 bases and J by 1 base, with 9 bases between the two germline ends. The CDR3 loop is CASSLTQNTEAFF. CDR3 DNA: TGTGCCAGCTCTCTTACACAGAACACTGAAGCTTTCTTT.